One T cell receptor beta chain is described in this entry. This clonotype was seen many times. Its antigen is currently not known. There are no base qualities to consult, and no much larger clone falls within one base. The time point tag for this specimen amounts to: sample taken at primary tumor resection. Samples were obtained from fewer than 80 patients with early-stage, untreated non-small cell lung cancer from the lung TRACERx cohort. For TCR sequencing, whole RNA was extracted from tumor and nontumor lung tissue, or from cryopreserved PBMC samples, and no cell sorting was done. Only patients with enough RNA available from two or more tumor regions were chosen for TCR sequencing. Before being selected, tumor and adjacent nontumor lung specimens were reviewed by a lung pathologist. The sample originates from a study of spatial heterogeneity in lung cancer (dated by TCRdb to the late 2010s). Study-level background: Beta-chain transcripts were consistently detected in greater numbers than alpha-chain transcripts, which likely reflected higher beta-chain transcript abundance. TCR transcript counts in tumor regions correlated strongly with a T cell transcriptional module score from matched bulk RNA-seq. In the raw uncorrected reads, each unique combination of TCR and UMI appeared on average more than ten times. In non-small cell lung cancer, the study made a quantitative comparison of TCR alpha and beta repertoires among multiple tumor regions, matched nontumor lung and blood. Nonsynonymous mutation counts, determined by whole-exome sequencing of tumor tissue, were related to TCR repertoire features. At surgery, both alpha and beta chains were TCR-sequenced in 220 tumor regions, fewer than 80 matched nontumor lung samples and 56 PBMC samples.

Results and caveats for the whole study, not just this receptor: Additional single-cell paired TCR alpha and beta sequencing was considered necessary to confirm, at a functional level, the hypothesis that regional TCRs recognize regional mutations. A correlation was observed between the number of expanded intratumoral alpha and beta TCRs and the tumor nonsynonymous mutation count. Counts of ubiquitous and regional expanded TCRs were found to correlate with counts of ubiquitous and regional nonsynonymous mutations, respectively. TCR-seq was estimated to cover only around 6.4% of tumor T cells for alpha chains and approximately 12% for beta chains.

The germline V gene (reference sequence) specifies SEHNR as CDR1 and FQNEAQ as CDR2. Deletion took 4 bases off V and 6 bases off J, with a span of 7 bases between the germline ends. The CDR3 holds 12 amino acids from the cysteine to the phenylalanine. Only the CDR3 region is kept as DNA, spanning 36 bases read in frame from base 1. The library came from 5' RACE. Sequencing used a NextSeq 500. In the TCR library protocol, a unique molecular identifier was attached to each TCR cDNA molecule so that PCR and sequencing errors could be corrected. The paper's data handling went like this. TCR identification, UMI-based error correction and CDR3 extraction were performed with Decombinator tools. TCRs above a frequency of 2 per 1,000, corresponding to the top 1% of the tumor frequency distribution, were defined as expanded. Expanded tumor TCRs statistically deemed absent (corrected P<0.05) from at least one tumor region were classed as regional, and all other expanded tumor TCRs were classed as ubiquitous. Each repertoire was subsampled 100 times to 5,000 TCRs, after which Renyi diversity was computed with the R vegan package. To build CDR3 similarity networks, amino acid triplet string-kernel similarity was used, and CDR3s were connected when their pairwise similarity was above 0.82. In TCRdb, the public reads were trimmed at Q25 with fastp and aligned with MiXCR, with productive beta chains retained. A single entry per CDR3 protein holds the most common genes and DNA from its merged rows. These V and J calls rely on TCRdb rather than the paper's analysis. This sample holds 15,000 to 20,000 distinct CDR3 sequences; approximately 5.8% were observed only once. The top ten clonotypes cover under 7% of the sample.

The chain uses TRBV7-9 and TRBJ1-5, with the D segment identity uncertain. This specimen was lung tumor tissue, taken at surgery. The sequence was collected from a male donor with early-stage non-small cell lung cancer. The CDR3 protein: CASSSASQPQHF. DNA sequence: TGTGCCAGCAGCTCCGCTTCTCAGCCCCAGCATTTT.